These T cell receptor beta chains were read from a single sample in a study of shared clonotypes between healthy human individuals. This table comes from immunoSEQ multiplex PCR, and its TCRdb copy is limited to in-frame clones, with some not included. In the table there are roughly 2,500,000 clones, 80% to 95% of which are singletons. Sequenced: naive CD4+ T cells from PBMCs. The receptor source for this set is a man aged 18-30 years in good health. Some clones in this sample may be carry-over from other donors' samples. CDR3s include the opening cysteine and the closing phenylalanine or tryptophan. The D gene is left open where the match is weak. Clone sizes are given selectively: once, few, many, or a class where the clone is expanded.

TRBV2	.	TRBJ2-5	.	TGTGCCAGCAGTAGGGAGCGCCAAGAGACCCAGTACTTC	CASSRERQETQYF
TRBV18	TRBD1	TRBJ1-3	.	TGTGCCAGCTCACCACTCCGACAGGGGAGTGGAGGAAACACCATATATTTT	CASSPLRQGSGGNTIYF
TRBV18	.	TRBJ2-7	.	TGTGCCAGCTCACCCGGGCTAGTCTCCTACGAGCAGTACTTC	CASSPGLVSYEQYF
TRBV6-6	TRBD1	TRBJ1-2	.	TGTGCCAGCAGCCGACAGGGAAGAGACTATGGCTACACCTTC	CASSRQGRDYGYTF
TRBV10-1	.	TRBJ1-2	.	TGCGCCAGCAGCTCGGGACTGTACTATGGCTACACCTTC	CASSSGLYYGYTF
TRBV10-3	.	TRBJ1-2	.	TGTGCCATCAGTTTGGACAATTACGATGGCTACACCTTC	CAISLDNYDGYTF
TRBV28	TRBD2	TRBJ2-7	.	TGTGCCAGCAGTTTATACACGGGGGGGCCCTACGAGCAGTACTTC	CASSLYTGGPYEQYF
TRBV11-2	.	TRBJ1-1	.	TGTGCCAGCAGCCCCAGGGGGAACACTGAAGCTTTCTTT	CASSPRGNTEAFF
TRBV5-4	.	TRBJ2-5	.	TGTGCCAGCAGCTTGGTCTCTTTAGGGTTCCAAGAGACCCAGTACTTC	CASSLVSLGFQETQYF
TRBV18	.	TRBJ1-2	once	TGTGCCAGCTCACCATCGAGAGACGGGGGCTACACCTTC	CASSPSRDGGYTF
TRBV20-1	TRBD1	TRBJ1-4	.	TGCAGTGCTAGAGGGACAGGGAATCTGTTTTTT	CSARGTGNLFF
TRBV18	.	TRBJ2-7	.	TGTGCCAGCTCACCACCAGAACCCAAGGAGCAGTACTTC	CASSPPEPKEQYF
TRBV28	.	TRBJ1-2	.	TGTGCCAGCAGTTCCCCGGCAGGGGATGGCTACACCTTC	CASSSPAGDGYTF
TRBV28	.	TRBJ1-4	.	TGTGCCAGCAGTTTCGCGGGGGGCACCGAAAAACTGTTTTTT	CASSFAGGTEKLFF
TRBV2	TRBD2	TRBJ2-2	.	TGTGCCAGCAGGAACTCGGGGGCGGGAGGGGACACCGGGGAGCTGTTTTTT	CASRNSGAGGDTGELFF
TRBV5-1	TRBD2	TRBJ2-5	.	TGCGCCAGCAGCGAGCTGCCGGGGGGAGGCCAAGAGACCCAGTACTTC	CASSELPGGGQETQYF
TRBV5-4	TRBD2	TRBJ2-1	.	TGTGCCAGCAGGCTGCGGGAGGCCCTCTACAATGAGCAGTTCTTC	CASRLREALYNEQFF
TRBV18	.	TRBJ1-1	.	TGTGCCAGCTCACCTAGTTGGGGGCCCACTGAAGCTTTCTTT	CASSPSWGPTEAFF
TRBV15	.	TRBJ2-4	.	TGTGCCACAGGACCTTCGGTCATCCTTAAAAACATTCAGTACTTC	CATGPSVILKNIQYF
TRBV11-2	.	TRBJ1-2	.	TGTGCCAGCAGCTTAGAAGGCAGACCAGCTCATGGCTACACCTTC	CASSLEGRPAHGYTF
TRBV18	TRBD1	TRBJ2-5	.	TGTGCCAGCTCTACGGACAGGGGAGAGACCCAGTACTTC	CASSTDRGETQYF
TRBV5-1	.	TRBJ2-5	.	TGCGCCAGCAGCCTCGGTACTTCGCAAGAGACCCAGTACTTC	CASSLGTSQETQYF
TRBV5-1	TRBD2	TRBJ2-1	.	TGCGCCAGCAGCTTGGGACTAGCGGGAGGGCCCGCCTACAATGAGCAGTTCTTC	CASSLGLAGGPAYNEQFF
TRBV28	.	TRBJ1-1	.	TGTGCCAGCAGTTTATTTCCTCGTGGAGGCACTGAAGCTTTCTTT	CASSLFPRGGTEAFF
TRBV21-1	.	TRBJ2-3	once	TGTGCCAGCAAATCCCATAGGGGGAGGTCCACAGATACGCAGTATTTT	CASKSHRGRSTDTQYF
TRBV28	.	TRBJ1-1	.	TGTGCCAGCAGTTTAAGAACAAGCTACACTGAAGCTTTCTTT	CASSLRTSYTEAFF
TRBV6-6	TRBD1	TRBJ2-1	.	TGTGCCAGCAACTCCGGGACAGTGGGCAATGAGCAGTTCTTC	CASNSGTVGNEQFF
TRBV6-5	.	TRBJ2-7	.	TGTGCCAGCAGTTACGGGGGCAAGCCGGACGAGCAGTACTTC	CASSYGGKPDEQYF
TRBV7-8	TRBD1	TRBJ1-1	.	TGTGCCAGCAGCCTCAGGGGGGGTGGCACTGAAGCTTTCTTT	CASSLRGGGTEAFF
TRBV27	TRBD1	TRBJ2-6	.	TGTGCCAGCAGTCGCCGGGACAGGACTGGGGCCAACGTCCTGACTTTC	CASSRRDRTGANVLTF
TRBV6-6	.	TRBJ2-3	.	TGTGCCAGCAGAAGCCATACAGGGTTGGATACGCAGTATTTT	CASRSHTGLDTQYF
TRBV25-1	TRBD2	TRBJ2-1	.	TGTGCCAGCAGTGGGCATACTAGCGGGCTATACAATGAGCAGTTCTTC	CASSGHTSGLYNEQFF
TRBV20-1	.	TRBJ1-2	.	TGCAGTGCTAGAGACCAGGACAGTCAAGCCTTC	CSARDQDSQAF
TRBV2	.	TRBJ2-1	.	TGTGCCAGCAGGGGGGACTACAATGAGCAGTTCTTC	CASRGDYNEQFF
TRBV19	.	TRBJ1-5	few	TGTGCCAGTAGTATCTCGGCAGGGTCGGATCAGCCCCAGCATTTT	CASSISAGSDQPQHF
TRBV4-1	.	TRBJ1-5	.	TGCGCCAGCAGCCACCCAGGGGCCATGTTCCAGCCCCAGCATTTT	CASSHPGAMFQPQHF
TRBV28	TRBD2	TRBJ2-1	.	TGTGCCAGCACCGTTTTGAGCGGGAGGGCCACGGAGCAGTTCTTC	CASTVLSGRATEQFF
TRBV5-1	.	TRBJ2-7	few	TGCGCCAGCAGCTTGGGTGCAGGGGCCTACGAGCAGTACTTC	CASSLGAGAYEQYF
TRBV9	TRBD2	TRBJ2-2	.	TGTGCCAGCAGCGCCGGGCGGAGCGGGGGACTAGAGGTCGGGGAGCTGTTTTTT	CASSAGRSGGLEVGELFF
TRBV6-1	.	TRBJ1-1	.	TGTGCCAGCTTTACAGGGTTTACTGAAGCTTTCTTT	CASFTGFTEAFF
TRBV7-2	TRBD2	TRBJ2-7	.	TGTGCCAGCAGCCCAACCAGGACTAGTCCCTACGAGCAGTACTTC	CASSPTRTSPYEQYF
TRBV15	TRBD1	TRBJ1-2	.	TGTGCCACCAGCAGAGATCCCACAGGGGGCAACTATGGCTACACCTTC	CATSRDPTGGNYGYTF
TRBV9	.	TRBJ2-6	.	TGTGCCAGCAGCTATAGGTTCAGCTCTGGGGCCAACGTCCTGACTTTC	CASSYRFSSGANVLTF
TRBV5-1	TRBD2	TRBJ2-7	once	TGCGCCAGCCGAAGATCGATAGCGGGAGGAGGGGGCTACGAGCAGTACTTC	CASRRSIAGGGGYEQYF
TRBV5-4	.	TRBJ2-7	.	TGTGCCAGCAGCTTGGACCGGGGATTCGGGCAGTACTTC	CASSLDRGFGQYF